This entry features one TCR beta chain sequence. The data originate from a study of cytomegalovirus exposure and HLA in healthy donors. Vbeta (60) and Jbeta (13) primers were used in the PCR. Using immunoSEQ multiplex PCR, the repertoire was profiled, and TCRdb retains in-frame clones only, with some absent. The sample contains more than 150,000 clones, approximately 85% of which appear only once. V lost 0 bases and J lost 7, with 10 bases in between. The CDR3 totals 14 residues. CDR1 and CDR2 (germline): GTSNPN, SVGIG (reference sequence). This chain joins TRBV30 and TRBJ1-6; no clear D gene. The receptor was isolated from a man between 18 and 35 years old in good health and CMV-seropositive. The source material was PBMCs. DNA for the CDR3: TGTGCCTGGAGTGTAACTGAGAGGAATTCACCCCTCCACTTT. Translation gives CAWSVTERNSPLHF.